Below are 30 T cell receptor beta chains sequenced from a single sample in a study of T cells after yellow fever vaccination. In TCRdb, the 5' RACE reads were re-called with MiXCR into one record per CDR3 protein. The sample lists 85,000 to 100,000 distinct CDR3 sequences; around 5.8% were seen once. Material: CD8+ T cells sorted from PBMCs, obtained 10 days after the yellow fever booster vaccination. The receptors were gathered from a man aged 18-30 years who received the YFV17D yellow fever vaccine.

CDR3 region: CASSQDGEMNTEAFF. DNA of the CDR3: TGCGCCAGCAGCCAAGACGGAGAGATGAACACTGAAGCTTTCTTT. V gene TRBV4-1 combines with J gene TRBJ1-1, with D hard to call. Trimming stripped 0 bases from V and 0 bases from J, with 8 bases between. Per germline, CDR1 MGHRA and CDR2 YSYEKL. This CDR3 comprises 15 residues.

The V and J genes are TRBV4-2 and TRBJ2-7; D remains unclear. V was shortened by 1 base and J by 5 bases, with 12 bases between the two germline ends. Germline lookup yields CDR1 LGHNA and CDR2 YNFKEQ. The CDR3 is 14 amino acids. The CDR3 sequence: CASSQGRITDEQYF. CDR3 coding DNA: TGTGCCAGCAGCCAAGGGCGGATAACGGACGAGCAGTACTTC.

Many counts were recorded for this clonotype. V usage is TRBV12-3 or TRBV12-4 and J usage is TRBJ2-3; D remains ambiguous. Between the trimmed V and J ends, which lost 5 bases and 0 bases, there was a span of 3 bases. The CDR3 has 12 amino acids. The DNA for the CDR3 is TGTGCCAGCAGTCCCAGCACAGATACGCAGTATTTT. Translating gives CASSPSTDTQYF.

Many counts were recorded for this clonotype. The chain carries TRBV7-2 and TRBJ2-7, with D perhaps being TRBD1 or TRBD2 (5 bases each). Germline V CDR1 and CDR2: SGHTA, FQGNSA. Trimming took 1 base from V and 0 from J, leaving 10 bases between them. This CDR3 has 15 residues. The CDR3 sequence is CASSLVPGSSYEQYV. CDR3 sequence (DNA): TGTGCCAGCAGCTTAGTCCCAGGGAGCTCCTACGAGCAGTACGTC.

The genes are TRBV7-9 and TRBJ1-1; tentative D call: TRBD1 (6 bases). This CDR3 has 15 residues. Germline V gives CDR1 SEHNR, CDR2 FQNEAQ (reference sequence). Trimming removed 5 bases from V and 0 bases from J, with 13 bases in between. Here the CDR3 DNA reads TGTGCCAGCAGCCGGACAGTGGGGCTGAACACTGAAGCTTTCTTT. This encodes CASSRTVGLNTEAFF.

The V gene is TRBV4-1, the J gene TRBJ1-4, with 7 nucleotides matching TRBD1. The germline gives CDR1 MGHRA, CDR2 YSYEKL. V lost 4 bases to trimming and J lost 1 base; unmatched junction nucleotides: 12. This CDR3 has 18 amino acids. For the CDR3, the DNA is TGCGCCAGCAGCCCCCTAAACAGGGGAAGGGGAACTAATGAAAAACTGTTTTTT. It is translated as CASSPLNRGRGTNEKLFF.

The rearrangement joins TRBV12-3 or TRBV12-4 to TRBJ2-7; 9 nucleotides agree with TRBD1. CDR3 length: 16 amino acids. V was clipped by 6 bases and J by 1 base; unmatched bases: 10. DNA for the CDR3: TGTGCCAGCAGCGGTGAAGGGACAGGGTGGTCCTACGAGCAGTACTTC. Translation: CASSGEGTGWSYEQYF.

The chain carries TRBV11-2 and TRBJ2-7; D gene ambiguous. From germline, CDR1 is SGHAT and CDR2 FQNNGV. The CDR3 runs 12 residues. CDR3 in DNA: TGTGCCAGCAGATTAGTCTTCTACGAGCAGTACGTC. Translation: CASRLVFYEQYV.

This clonotype was counted a few times. The DNA for the CDR3 is TGCGCCAGCAGCCAAGATGAGGGCACCGGGGAGCTGTTTTTT. The encoded protein is CASSQDEGTGELFF. This chain joins TRBV4-3 and TRBJ2-2; the D gene is possibly TRBD2 (5 bases). The CDR3 spans 14 residues. Between the trimmed V and J ends, which lost 0 bases and 4 bases, there was a span of 6 bases. CDR1 LGHNA and CDR2 YSLEER come from the germline V gene.

The chain couples TRBV7-2 to TRBJ2-7; D remains unclear. V was trimmed by 2 bases and J by 5 bases, leaving 10 bases between them. Germline CDR1 reads SGHTA; CDR2 reads FQGNSA. The CDR3 loop spans 13 amino acids. The CDR3 DNA follows: TGTGCCAGCAGCTTATACAGCGTTAACGAGCAGTACGTC. Translation: CASSLYSVNEQYV.

V is TRBV4-3 and J is TRBJ1-2; D call uncertain. The germline CDR1 and CDR2 sequences are LGHNA and YSLEER. Trimming left V 3 bases short and J 8 bases short, with 16 bases between. The length of the CDR3 is 14 residues. DNA for the CDR3: TGCGCCAGCAGCCAGGACTTGACATCCCACGGCTACACCTTC. It is translated as CASSQDLTSHGYTF.

This clonotype was detected only a few times. The gene calls are TRBV7-6 and TRBJ1-5; D is unresolved. CDR1 SGHVS and CDR2 FNYEAQ come from the germline V gene. With 6 bases removed from V and 0 bases from J, the gap between germline ends came to 9 bases. There are 14 residues in the CDR3. CDR3: CASSIAASNQPQHF. DNA of the CDR3: TGTGCCAGCAGTATAGCTGCTAGCAATCAGCCCCAGCATTTT.

The chain is built from TRBV4-3 and TRBJ2-1; either TRBD1 or TRBD2 may fit D (5 bases each). Germline CDR1 LGHNA, CDR2 YSLEER. There are 16 residues in the CDR3. V was clipped by 3 bases and J by 0 bases, with 12 bases between them. CDR3 nucleotide sequence: TGCGCCAGCAGCCACTGGGACGTCAGCTCCTACAATGAGCAGTTCTTC. This translates into CASSHWDVSSYNEQFF.

A few counts support this clonotype. The rearrangement links TRBV18 to TRBJ2-3, with D perhaps TRBD1 or TRBD2 (6 bases each). There are 13 residues in the CDR3. CDR1 is KGHSH, CDR2 LQKENI, per germline. The V end was cut by 5 bases, the J end by 11 bases, with 17 bases between. In DNA, the CDR3 is TGTGCCAGCTCAGAGAACGGGGGCCCGAGGCAGTATTTT. Protein sequence: CASSENGGPRQYF.

V is TRBV14 and J is TRBJ1-1; the match to TRBD1 covers 10 bases. The length of the CDR3 is 14 residues. The V gene's germline CDR1 is SGHDN and CDR2 FVKESK. V trimming: 4 bases; J trimming: 6 bases; junction bases outside the gene matches: 5. CDR3 residues: CASSRTGGIAEAFF. The CDR3 DNA reads TGTGCCAGCAGCCGGACAGGGGGTATCGCTGAAGCTTTCTTT. Full variable domain (rest looked up from reference TRBV14 and TRBJ1-1): EAGVTQFPSHSVIEKGQTVTLRCDPISGHDNLYWYRRVMGKEIKFLLHFVKESKQDESGMPNNRFLAERTGGTYSTLKVQPAELEDSGVYFCASSRTGGIAEAFFGQGTRLTVV.

This clonotype was seen a few times. The chain employs TRBV7-9 and TRBJ1-2; possibly TRBD1 for D (6 bases). The CDR3 has 14 residues. Per germline, CDR1 SEHNR and CDR2 FQNEAQ (reference sequence). V lost 5 bases and J 5 bases, leaving 15 bases between the germline ends. CDR3 DNA: TGTGCCAGCAGCGCGACAAGGGACAAATATGGCTACACCTTC. Its protein product is CASSATRDKYGYTF. Full variable domain (outside the CDR3, taken from reference TRBV7-9 and TRBJ1-2): DTGVSQNPRHKITKRGQNVTFRCDPISEHNRLYWYRQTLGQGPEFLTYFQNEAQLEKSRLLSDRFSAERPKGSFSTLEIQRTEQGDSAMYLCASSATRDKYGYTFGSGTRLTVV.

J is TRBJ1-1 and V is TRBV7-3; TRBD1 might be the D (5 bases). The CDR3 contains 14 residues. Between the trimmed V and J ends, which lost 5 bases and 5 bases, there was a span of 15 bases. Germline V gene sequence: CDR1 SGHTA, CDR2 FQGTGA. The CDR3 DNA reads TGTGCCAGCAGCCCTTGGGGATCAGGGACTGAAGCTTTCTTT. Its translation: CASSPWGSGTEAFF.

This chain joins TRBV6-5 and TRBJ1-1, with a tentative D call TRBD1 (6 bases). With 0 bases removed from V and 5 bases from J, the gap between germline ends came to 13 bases. This CDR3 has 15 residues. Germline V gene sequence: CDR1 MNHEY, CDR2 SVGAGI. The CDR3 DNA reads as TGTGCCAGCAGTTACTCTCCCAGGGGTGGAACTGAAGCTTTCTTT. It codes for CASSYSPRGGTEAFF.

This clonotype has a handful of counts. The chain couples TRBV9 to TRBJ2-3; 7 bases line up with TRBD1. CDR3 size: 16 residues. After removal of 4 bases from V and 2 bases from J, the junction contained 10 bases not matched to a gene. In germline, CDR1 is SGDLS, CDR2 YYNGEE. CDR3 coding DNA: TGTGCCAGCAGCCCTGCCGGGACAGTTATCACAGATACGCAGTATTTT. This translates into CASSPAGTVITDTQYF.

The chain joins TRBV6-1 to TRBJ1-5, with no clear D. Germline V lookup: CDR1 MNHNS, CDR2 SASEGT. The CDR3 spans 14 residues. V dropped 4 bases and J dropped 2 bases, with 9 bases sitting between them. CDR3 nucleotides: TGTGCCAGCAGTGGGGTCGCGGGCAATCAGCCCCAGCATTTT. Translation gives CASSGVAGNQPQHF.

This chain links TRBV9 with TRBJ2-1; 8 positions agree with TRBD2. The CDR3 runs to 14 residues. The V segment lost 3 bases and the J segment 4 bases; nucleotides outside the gene matches: 3. Germline-derived CDR1 and CDR2 are SGDLS and YYNGEE. In nucleotides, the CDR3 is TGTGCCAGCAGCGGCGGGACTAGATACAATGAGCAGTTCTTC. Encoded protein: CASSGGTRYNEQFF. Together with reference TRBV9 and TRBJ2-1, the CDR3 gives the full variable domain: DSGVTQTPKHLITATGQRVTLRCSPRSGDLSVYWYQQSLDQGLQFLIQYYNGEERAKGNILERFSAQQFPDLHSELNLSSLELGDSALYFCASSGGTRYNEQFFGPGTRLTVL.

This clonotype was recorded at least ten times. The chain carries TRBV27 and TRBJ2-2, with 7 positions matching TRBD1. J gave up 1 base and V 6 bases, and 5 bases lay outside the gene matches. The CDR3 totals 15 residues. Germline values: CDR1 MNHEY, CDR2 SMNVEV (reference sequence). In DNA form, the CDR3 reads TGTGCCAGCAGCCACAGGGGTCTGAACACCGGGGAGCTGTTTTTT. Translating it yields CASSHRGLNTGELFF.

V is TRBV7-3 and J is TRBJ1-3; D possibly corresponds to TRBD1 (5 bases). Germline V gene sequence: CDR1 SGHTA, CDR2 FQGTGA. This CDR3 has 14 residues. Trimming shortened V by 5 bases and J by 0 bases, and 8 bases separated the two germline ends. The CDR3: CASSPDTSGNTIYF. CDR3 DNA: TGTGCCAGCAGCCCGGACACCTCTGGAAACACCATATATTTT.

This clonotype has just a few counts. This chain links TRBV11-2 with TRBJ2-7; D possibly corresponds to TRBD1 (6 bases). The CDR3 runs to 13 residues. CDR1 is SGHAT, CDR2 FQNNGV, per germline. Trimming removed 5 bases at V and 6 bases at J, with 14 bases between. CDR3 bases: TGTGCCAGCAGCGGTGTGACAGGTTTCGAGCAGTACTTC. It translates to CASSGVTGFEQYF. Combining the CDR3 with reference TRBV11-2 and TRBJ2-7 gives the whole variable domain EAGVAQSPRYKIIEKRQSVAFWCNPISGHATLYWYQQILGQGPKLLIQFQNNGVVDDSQLPKDRFSAERLKGVDSTLKIQPAKLEDSAVYLCASSGVTGFEQYFGPGTRLTVT.

The sample holds many counts of this clonotype. V gene TRBV12-5 combines with J gene TRBJ2-2; a possible D gene is TRBD1 (5 bases). V lost 5 bases, J lost 2 bases, and 15 bases lay in between. CDR3 length equals 16 residues. The germline CDR1 and CDR2 sequences are LGHNT and FRNRAP. The CDR3 sequence is CASGKLTDSNTGELFF. CDR3 nucleotides: TGTGCTAGTGGTAAATTAACCGACAGTAACACCGGGGAGCTGTTTTTT.

The table lists this clonotype with a few counts. This chain uses TRBV7-7 with TRBJ2-5; perhaps D is TRBD1 or TRBD2 (5 bases each). Trimming stripped 4 bases from V and 5 bases from J, with 17 bases between. The CDR3 loop spans 15 amino acids. From germline, CDR1 is SSHAT and CDR2 FNYEAQ (reference sequence). The CDR3 sequence: CASSSLLGVVETQYF. The CDR3, as DNA: TGTGCCAGCAGCTCCCTACTAGGGGTAGTGGAGACCCAGTACTTC.

A few counts support this clonotype. The rearrangement joins TRBV25-1 to TRBJ2-5; D possibly corresponds to TRBD2 (5 bases). The germline V and J ends were trimmed by 3 bases and 5 bases, with 16 bases remaining between them. The CDR3 has 15 residues. CDR1 is MGHDK and CDR2 is SYGVNS in the germline V gene. CDR3 residues: CASSDLASPGETQYF. The CDR3 DNA follows: TGTGCCAGCAGTGATTTGGCTAGCCCGGGCGAGACCCAGTACTTC.

Only a few counts were recorded for this clonotype. Germline and junction disagree at one end, which may indicate a read error. The rearrangement uses TRBV5-1 and TRBJ2-2; D is possibly TRBD2 (5 bases). This CDR3 spans 14 amino acids. Germline CDR1 is SGHRS and CDR2 is YFSETQ. The CDR3 nucleotides read TGCGCCAGCAGCCCCGGGATGAACTCCGGGGAGCTGTTTTTT. It specifies CASSPGMNSGELFF.

This rearrangement joins TRBV6-5 to TRBJ2-1; 11 nucleotides align to TRBD1. J was trimmed by 7 bases and V by 3 bases; bases with no gene match: 8. CDR1 is MNHEY and CDR2 is SVGAGI in the germline V gene. The CDR3 extends over 16 amino acids. The CDR3 is CASSYNIGTGGNEQFF. CDR3 bases: TGTGCCAGCAGTTATAATATTGGGACAGGGGGAAATGAGCAGTTCTTC.

This clonotype turned up a few times. The rearrangement uses TRBV5-6 and TRBJ1-5; no clear D gene. From germline, CDR1 is SGHDT and CDR2 YYEEEE. V was trimmed by 2 bases and J by 4 bases, leaving 7 bases between them. The CDR3 extends over 13 amino acids. The CDR3 nucleotides are TGTGCCAGCAGCTTTCGAAATAATCAGCCCCAGCATTTT. Its translation: CASSFRNNQPQHF.